A selection of T cell receptor beta chains follows, all from one sample in a study of blood T cell repertoires in COVID-19. Measured with immunoSEQ multiplex PCR; TCRdb has only the in-frame clones, and not every one. Of about 110,000 clones listed, roughly 84% were seen once; the top ten hold roughly 1.4%. The sample was peripheral blood. Source of these receptors: a middle-aged man with acute or convalescent COVID-19. Each CDR3 is given with its conserved first and last residue. The order of the fields is V gene, J gene, CDR3 protein.

TRBV5-6	TRBJ1-4	CASSLNSYEKLFF
TRBV7-8	TRBJ1-5	CASSLVEGQPQHF
TRBV6-1	TRBJ1-2	CASSDPRGRMDGYTF
TRBV28	TRBJ1-5	CASSLTGGWSNQPQHF
TRBV6-6	TRBJ2-1	CASSFTVVGDRNEQFF
TRBV19	TRBJ1-2	CASSMGGAGTDYGYTF
TRBV12-3/TRBV12-4	TRBJ2-2	CASSFSGELFF
TRBV2	TRBJ1-5	CASSGEGLGPQHF
TRBV18	TRBJ2-1	CASSPAGSYNEQFF
TRBV30	TRBJ1-3	CAWKRGNSGNTIYF
TRBV5-1	TRBJ1-6	CASSAAGTGSPLHF
TRBV15	TRBJ2-6	CATSRDWAPGTGSGGANVLTF
TRBV28	TRBJ2-3	CATEDRGADTQYF
TRBV6-5	TRBJ1-6	CASGGQQNNSPLHF
TRBV18	TRBJ1-3	CASSPARGLGNTIYF
TRBV6-2/TRBV6-3	TRBJ2-4	CASSPSRTKNIQYF
TRBV7-8	TRBJ1-3	CASSLIGGGYSGNTIYF
TRBV7-7	TRBJ2-3	CASSETGAIDTQYF
TRBV24-1	TRBJ2-3	CAPRDRGTDTQYF
TRBV18	TRBJ2-7	CASSPVGQGYEQYF
TRBV28	TRBJ2-3	CASSSVTDTQYF
TRBV6-5	TRBJ2-1	CASRRPGAYNEQFF
TRBV7-3	TRBJ2-2	CASRTSGGNTGELFF
TRBV10-2	TRBJ2-7	CASTPTSTYEQYF
TRBV6-5	TRBJ2-7	CASSWRGPTYEQYF
TRBV6-5	TRBJ1-6	CASSSGFYNSPLHF
TRBV5-1	TRBJ2-7	CASSPHALRGRDEQYF
TRBV5-5	TRBJ2-1	CASSLWRQAAEQFF
TRBV6-6	TRBJ1-4	CASIRFVGVANEKLFF
TRBV21-1	TRBJ2-3	CASLNFRGTDTQYF
TRBV19	TRBJ2-3	CASSTLTDTQYF
TRBV4-3	TRBJ1-2	CASSQAQGLDYGYTF